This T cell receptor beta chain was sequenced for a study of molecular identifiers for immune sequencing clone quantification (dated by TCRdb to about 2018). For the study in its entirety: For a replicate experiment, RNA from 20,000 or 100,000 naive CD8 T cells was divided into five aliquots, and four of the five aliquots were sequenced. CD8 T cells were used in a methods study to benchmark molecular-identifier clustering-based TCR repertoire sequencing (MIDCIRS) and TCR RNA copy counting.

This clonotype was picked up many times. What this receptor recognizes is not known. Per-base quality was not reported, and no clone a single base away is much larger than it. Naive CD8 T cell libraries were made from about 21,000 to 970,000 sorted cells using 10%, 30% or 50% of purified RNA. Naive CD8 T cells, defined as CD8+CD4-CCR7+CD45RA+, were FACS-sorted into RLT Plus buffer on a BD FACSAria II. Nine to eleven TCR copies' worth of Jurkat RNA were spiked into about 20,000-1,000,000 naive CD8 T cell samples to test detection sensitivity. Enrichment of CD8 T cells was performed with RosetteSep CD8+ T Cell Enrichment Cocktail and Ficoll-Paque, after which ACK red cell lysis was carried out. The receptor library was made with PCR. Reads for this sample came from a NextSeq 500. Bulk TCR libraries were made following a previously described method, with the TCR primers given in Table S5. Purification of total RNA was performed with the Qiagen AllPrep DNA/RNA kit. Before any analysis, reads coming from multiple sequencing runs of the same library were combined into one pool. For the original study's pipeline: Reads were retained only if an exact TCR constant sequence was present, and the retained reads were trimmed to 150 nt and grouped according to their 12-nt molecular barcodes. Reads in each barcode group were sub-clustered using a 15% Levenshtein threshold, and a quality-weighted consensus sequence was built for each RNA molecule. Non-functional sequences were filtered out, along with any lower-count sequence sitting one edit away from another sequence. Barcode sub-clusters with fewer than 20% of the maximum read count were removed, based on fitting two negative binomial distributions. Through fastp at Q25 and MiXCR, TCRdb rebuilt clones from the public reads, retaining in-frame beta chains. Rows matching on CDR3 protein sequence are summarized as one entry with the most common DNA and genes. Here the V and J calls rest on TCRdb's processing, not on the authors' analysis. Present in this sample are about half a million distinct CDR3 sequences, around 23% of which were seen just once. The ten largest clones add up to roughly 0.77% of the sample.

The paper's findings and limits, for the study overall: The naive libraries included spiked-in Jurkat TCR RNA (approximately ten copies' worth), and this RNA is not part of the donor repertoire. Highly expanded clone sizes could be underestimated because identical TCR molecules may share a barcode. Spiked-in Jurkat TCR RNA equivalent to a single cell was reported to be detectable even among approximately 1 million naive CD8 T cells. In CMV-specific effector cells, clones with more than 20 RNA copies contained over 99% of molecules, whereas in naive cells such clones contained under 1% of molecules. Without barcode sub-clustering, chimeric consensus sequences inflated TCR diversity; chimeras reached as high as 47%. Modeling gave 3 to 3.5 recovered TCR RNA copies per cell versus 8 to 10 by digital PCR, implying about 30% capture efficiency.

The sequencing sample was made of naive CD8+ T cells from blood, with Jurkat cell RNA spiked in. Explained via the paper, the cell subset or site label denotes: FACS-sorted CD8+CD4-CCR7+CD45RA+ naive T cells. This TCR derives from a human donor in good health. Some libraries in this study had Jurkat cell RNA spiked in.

The CDR3 in this case is CASAQAPNTGELFF. DNA sequence: TGTGCCAGCGCACAGGCCCCGAACACCGGGGAGCTGTTTTTT. Recombination linked TRBV6-4 to TRBJ2-2, and TRBD1 may be the D gene, going by 5 matching bases. CDR1 and CDR2, looked up from the germline V gene, are MRHNA and SNTAGT. The junction carries 10 bases between V and J, which are trimmed by 8 bases and 0 bases respectively. The CDR3 goes from the cysteine to the phenylalanine over 14 residues. Of the read, only the CDR3 DNA is kept; its 42 bases are in frame from base 1.